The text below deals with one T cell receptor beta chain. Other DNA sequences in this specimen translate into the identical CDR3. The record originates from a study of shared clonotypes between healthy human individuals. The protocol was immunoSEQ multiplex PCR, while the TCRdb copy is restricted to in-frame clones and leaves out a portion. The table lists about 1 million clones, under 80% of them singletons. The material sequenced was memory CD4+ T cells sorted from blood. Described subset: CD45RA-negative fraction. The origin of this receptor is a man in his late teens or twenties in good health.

In nucleotides, the CDR3 is TGCGCCAGCAGCTTGGGACTAGCGGGAGGGTTGAATGAGCAGTTCTTC. Amino acid sequence: CASSLGLAGGLNEQFF. The chain employs TRBV5-1 and TRBJ2-1; TRBD2 aligns across 14 bases. V lost 0 bases to trimming and J lost 7 bases; unmatched junction nucleotides: 3. The CDR3 runs to 16 residues. Germline V gene sequence: CDR1 SGHRS, CDR2 YFSETQ. Full variable domain (remainder filled in from reference TRBV5-1 and TRBJ2-1): KAGVTQTPRYLIKTRGQQVTLSCSPISGHRSVSWYQQTPGQGLQFLFEYFSETQRNKGNFPGRFSGRQFSNSRSEMNVSTLELGDSALYLCASSLGLAGGLNEQFFGPGTRLTVL.